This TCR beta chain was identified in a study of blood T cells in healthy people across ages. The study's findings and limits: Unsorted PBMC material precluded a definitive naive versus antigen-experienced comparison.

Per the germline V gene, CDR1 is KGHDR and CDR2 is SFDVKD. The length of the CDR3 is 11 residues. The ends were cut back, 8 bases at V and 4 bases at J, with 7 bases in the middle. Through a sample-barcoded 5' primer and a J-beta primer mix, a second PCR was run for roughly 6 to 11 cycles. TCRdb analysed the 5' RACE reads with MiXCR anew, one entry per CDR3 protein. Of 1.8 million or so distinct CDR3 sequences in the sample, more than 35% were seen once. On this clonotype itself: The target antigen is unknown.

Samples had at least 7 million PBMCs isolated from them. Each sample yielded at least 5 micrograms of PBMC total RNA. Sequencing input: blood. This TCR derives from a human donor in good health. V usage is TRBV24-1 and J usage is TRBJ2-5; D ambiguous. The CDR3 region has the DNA TGTGCCACCATATTGGGAGAGACCCAGTACTTC. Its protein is CATILGETQYF.